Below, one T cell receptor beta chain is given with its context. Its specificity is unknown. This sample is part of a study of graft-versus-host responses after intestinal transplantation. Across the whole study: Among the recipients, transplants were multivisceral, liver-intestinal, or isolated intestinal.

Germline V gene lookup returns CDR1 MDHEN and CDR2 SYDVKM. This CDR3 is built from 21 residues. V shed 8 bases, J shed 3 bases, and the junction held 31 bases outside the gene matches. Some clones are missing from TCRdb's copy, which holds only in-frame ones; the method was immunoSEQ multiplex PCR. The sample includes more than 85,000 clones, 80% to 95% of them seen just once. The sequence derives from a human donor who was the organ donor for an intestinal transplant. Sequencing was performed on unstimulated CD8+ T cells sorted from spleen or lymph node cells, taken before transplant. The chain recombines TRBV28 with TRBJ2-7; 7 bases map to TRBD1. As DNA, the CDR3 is TGTGCCAGCCTTCAATCGCGGTCCACAGGGGAACGTTATACCCCATTCTACGAGCAGTACTTC. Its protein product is CASLQSRSTGERYTPFYEQYF. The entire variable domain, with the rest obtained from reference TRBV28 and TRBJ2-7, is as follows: DVKVTQSSRYLVKRTGEKVFLECVQDMDHENMFWYRQDPGLGLRLIYFSYDVKMKEKGDIPEGYSVSREKKERFSLILESASTNQTSMYLCASLQSRSTGERYTPFYEQYFGPGTRLTVT.